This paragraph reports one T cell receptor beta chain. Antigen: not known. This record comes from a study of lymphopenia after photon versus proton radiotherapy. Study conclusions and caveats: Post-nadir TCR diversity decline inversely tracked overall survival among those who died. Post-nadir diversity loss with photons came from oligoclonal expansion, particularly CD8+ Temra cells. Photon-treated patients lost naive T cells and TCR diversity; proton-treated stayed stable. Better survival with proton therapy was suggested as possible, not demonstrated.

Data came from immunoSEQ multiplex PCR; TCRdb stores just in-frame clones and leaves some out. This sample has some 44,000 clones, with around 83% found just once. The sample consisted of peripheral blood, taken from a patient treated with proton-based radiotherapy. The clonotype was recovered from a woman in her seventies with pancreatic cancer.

The CDR3 nucleotides read TGTGCCAGCAGCGAGGGGCAGGGGACTTCCTACGAGCAGTACTTC. Its translation: CASSEGQGTSYEQYF. This chain links TRBV7-9 with TRBJ2-7, with D perhaps given as TRBD1 or TRBD2 (6 bases each). This CDR3 has 15 residues. Germline V gene lookup returns CDR1 SEHNR and CDR2 FQNEAQ (reference sequence). Trimming took off 5 bases at V and 1 base at J, with 15 bases between the two ends.